The 20 T cell receptor beta chains in this list originate from one sample, sequenced in a study of T cell responses to AZD1222 COVID-19 vaccine. Generated by immunoSEQ multiplex PCR, the TCRdb table keeps only in-frame clones and is missing some. This table holds some 30,000 clones, roughly 89% found once. The specimen comprised peripheral blood, sampled on day 0 of AZD1222 vaccination. These receptors originate from an adult in good health.

The chain combines TRBV11-2 with TRBJ1-2; D is perhaps TRBD1 (5 bases). V dropped 5 bases and J dropped 3 bases, with 19 bases sitting between them. Germline V lookup: CDR1 SGHAT, CDR2 FQNNGV. This CDR3 is 16 amino acids long. The CDR3 DNA is TGTGCCAGCAGCCAACTCCCGTTAGCGGGGGACTATGGCTACACCTTC. This encodes CASSQLPLAGDYGYTF.

The J gene is TRBJ2-3, the V gene TRBV12-3 or TRBV12-4; D ambiguous. CDR3 length: 12 residues. V lost 8 bases to trimming and J lost 6 bases, with 12 bases between them. The CDR3 region has the DNA TGTGCCAGCGGCCAAGCCTCGGATACGCAGTATTTT. It specifies CASGQASDTQYF.

This chain uses TRBV19 with TRBJ1-4; 8 bases map to TRBD1. There are 15 residues in the CDR3. Per the germline V gene, CDR1 is LNHDA and CDR2 is SQIVND (reference sequence). J was trimmed by 2 bases and V by 6 bases; bases with no gene match: 5. The CDR3 sequence: CASSDRGHTNEKLFF. In DNA, the CDR3 is TGTGCCAGTAGCGACAGGGGACACACTAATGAAAAACTGTTTTTT.

The rearrangement uses TRBV5-4 and TRBJ2-1; D not resolved. CDR1 and CDR2 from the germline V gene are SGHNT and YYREEE (reference sequence). The CDR3 length is 15 residues. The V end was cut by 5 bases, the J end by 0 bases, with 12 bases between. The CDR3 sequence: CASSGKRSSYNEQFF. CDR3 in DNA: TGTGCCAGCAGTGGTAAGCGAAGCTCCTACAATGAGCAGTTCTTC.

The table lists this clone with a count of one. The chain combines TRBV4-1 with TRBJ1-2; D gene uncertain. V was trimmed by 2 bases and J by 8 bases, leaving 21 bases between them. Looked up from germline, CDR1 is MGHRA and CDR2 is YSYEKL. There are 16 residues in the CDR3. DNA for the CDR3: TGCGCCAGCAGCCAAACTCCGCCCGGGGTCTCGCTAGGCTACACCTTC. It yields the protein CASSQTPPGVSLGYTF.

V usage is TRBV5-6 and J usage is TRBJ1-1; TRBD1 is a possible D gene (6 bases). CDR1 is SGHDT, CDR2 YYEEEE, per germline. The CDR3 extends over 14 amino acids. V was trimmed by 3 bases and J by 5 bases, leaving 14 bases between them. The CDR3 coding sequence is TGTGCCAGCAGCTCCAGGGGTGGAAGGACTGAAGCTTTCTTT. Its protein is CASSSRGGRTEAFF.

The chain employs TRBV4-3 and TRBJ2-7; no reliable D call. Germline-derived CDR1 and CDR2 are LGHNA and YSLEER. Trimming stripped 5 bases from V and 2 bases from J, with 13 bases between. The CDR3 is 14 amino acids. The CDR3 coding sequence is TGCGCCAGCAGCTCTTCCGTGTTCACCTACGAGCAGTACTTC. Residues: CASSSSVFTYEQYF.

Here the CDR3 reads CASSFGLADDNEQFF. The CDR3 region has the DNA TGCGCCAGCAGCTTTGGACTAGCGGACGACAATGAGCAGTTCTTC. This chain joins TRBV5-1 and TRBJ2-1; TRBD2 matches at 10 bases. This CDR3 contains 15 residues. CDR1 is SGHRS, CDR2 YFSETQ, per germline. V lost 2 bases and J lost 5; bases outside the gene matches: 4.

The chain joins TRBV5-1 to TRBJ1-6; no clear D gene. There are 20 residues in the CDR3. Trimming took 0 bases from V and 0 from J, leaving 19 bases between them. The germline CDR1 and CDR2 sequences are SGHRS and YFSETQ. The CDR3 DNA is TGCGCCAGCAGCTTGGGGTCGCCGAGAAGTGGGAGCTCCTATAATTCACCCCTCCACTTT. This gives the protein CASSLGSPRSGSSYNSPLHF.

This clone came up once. V is TRBV2 and J is TRBJ1-1; perhaps TRBD1 as D (5 bases). V was pared by 7 bases and J by 1 base, with 22 bases between. The CDR3 is 17 residues long. Germline loops: CDR1 SNHLY, CDR2 FYNNEI. The CDR3 coding sequence is TGTGCCAGCAAGACGAGGGGTGAAGGGTTCAGGAACACTGAAGCTTTCTTT. It specifies CASKTRGEGFRNTEAFF.

V is TRBV25-1 and J is TRBJ2-7; 7 positions match TRBD1. The ends lost 1 base at V and 5 bases at J; junction bases unmatched: 5. This CDR3 comprises 14 residues. Germline lookup yields CDR1 MGHDK and CDR2 SYGVNS. CDR3 in amino acids: CASSESTGYHEQYF. The CDR3 bases are TGTGCCAGCAGTGAATCGACAGGGTACCACGAGCAGTACTTC.

This rearrangement joins TRBV9 to TRBJ1-3; the D gene is possibly TRBD1 (5 bases). V lost 3 bases and J lost 2, with 9 bases in between. Germline assignment: CDR1 SGDLS and CDR2 YYNGEE. The CDR3 is 14 amino acids. The CDR3 DNA is TGTGCCAGCAGCGCGTCAGGGACTGGAAACACCATATATTTT. The encoded protein is CASSASGTGNTIYF.

The chain has TRBV19 and TRBJ1-1; TRBD1 might be the D (5 bases). Germline-derived CDR1 and CDR2 are LNHDA and SQIVND (reference sequence). The CDR3 spans 14 residues. V lost 6 bases and J 4 bases, leaving 15 bases between the germline ends. The CDR3 spells CASRRDSAATEAFF. CDR3 DNA: TGTGCCAGTAGAAGAGACAGTGCGGCCACTGAAGCTTTCTTT.

The chain recombines TRBV6-5 with TRBJ1-1, with 11 bases identical to TRBD1. The germline V gene has CDR1 MNHEY and CDR2 SVGAGI. V dropped 6 bases and J dropped 6; count of bases not matched to a gene: 9. The CDR3 sequence is 15 residues long. Written as DNA, the CDR3 is TGTGCCAGCAGCCGGCCGGGACAGGGGGACCCTGAAGCTTTCTTT. It yields the protein CASSRPGQGDPEAFF.

V usage is TRBV6-5 and J usage is TRBJ1-2; 7 nucleotides agree with TRBD1. CDR1 is MNHEY, CDR2 SVGAGI, per germline. The junction had 7 bases not matched to a gene; V was cut back by 5 bases and J by 4 bases. This CDR3 has 14 residues. The CDR3 region is CASSLGRGLYGYTF. The CDR3 DNA reads as TGTGCCAGCAGTCTCGGGAGGGGGCTCTATGGCTACACCTTC.

The chain links TRBV10-3 to TRBJ2-7, with 8 positions matching TRBD1. The V and J ends lost 5 bases and 2 bases, in that order; junction bases with no gene match: 11. This CDR3 spans 16 amino acids. Per the germline V gene, CDR1 is ENHRY and CDR2 is SYGVKD. For the CDR3, the DNA is TGTGCCATCAGTCTAATAGACAGGGGCCTTCCCTACGAGCAGTACTTC. Its protein product is CAISLIDRGLPYEQYF.

This chain uses TRBV5-1 with TRBJ2-2; D uncertain. CDR1 is SGHRS, CDR2 YFSETQ, per germline. V dropped 4 bases and J dropped 5 bases, with 9 bases sitting between them. The CDR3 length is 13 residues. CDR3 loop: CASSTALTGELFF. The CDR3 DNA follows: TGCGCCAGCAGCACCGCCCTAACCGGGGAGCTGTTTTTT.

This chain's CDR3 is CAYDRVNTGELFF. The CDR3 DNA reads as TGTGCCTACGACAGGGTAAACACCGGGGAGCTGTTTTTT. The V call is TRBV30, the J call TRBJ2-2; 7 positions match TRBD1. CDR3 size: 13 residues. CDR1 is GTSNPN and CDR2 is SVGIG in the germline V gene (reference sequence). J gave up 2 bases and V 7 bases, and 4 bases lay outside the gene matches.

The CDR3 here is CASSSTGWTNEQYF. In DNA form, the CDR3 reads TGTGCCAGTAGTAGTACAGGGTGGACGAACGAGCAGTACTTC. The rearrangement links TRBV19 to TRBJ2-7; D may be TRBD1 (6 bases). The CDR3 totals 14 residues. V lost 4 bases, J lost 5 bases, and 15 bases lay in between. Per the germline V gene, CDR1 is LNHDA and CDR2 is SQIVND (reference sequence).

CDR3 protein: CASSYSYRAYEQYF. DNA of the CDR3: TGTGCCAGCAGTTACTCGTACAGGGCCTACGAGCAGTACTTC. The rearrangement joins TRBV6-5 to TRBJ2-7, with a weak D call TRBD1 (6 bases). V lost 0 bases to trimming and J lost 2 bases, with 8 bases between them. The length of the CDR3 is 14 residues. CDR1 and CDR2 (germline): MNHEY, SVGAGI.